The TCR beta chain under discussion was sequenced for a study of cytomegalovirus exposure and HLA in healthy donors. PCR used 60 Vbeta primers and 13 Jbeta primers. Original data processing: Later, an analysis found approximately 80 million unique TCR beta chains, and 10 million to 11 million of these were shared. The assay was immunoSEQ multiplex PCR, and TCRdb's table has in-frame clones only and misses some. V and J calls and clone size are those listed in that table; D and trimming were worked out from the DNA. The sample lists roughly 86,000 clones, more than 60% occurring once. The CDR3 sequence is 11 residues long. V gave up 5 bases and J gave up 8 bases, with 8 bases separating them. The germline CDR1 and CDR2 sequences are SGHAT and FQNNGV.

The clonotype was recovered from a man in his fifties or sixties in good health and CMV-seropositive. The gene calls are TRBV11-2 and TRBJ2-3; D gene ambiguous. Sequencing used PBMCs. This chain's CDR3 is CASSLGSTQYF. CDR3 bases: TGTGCCAGCAGCCTCGGTAGTACGCAGTATTTT.